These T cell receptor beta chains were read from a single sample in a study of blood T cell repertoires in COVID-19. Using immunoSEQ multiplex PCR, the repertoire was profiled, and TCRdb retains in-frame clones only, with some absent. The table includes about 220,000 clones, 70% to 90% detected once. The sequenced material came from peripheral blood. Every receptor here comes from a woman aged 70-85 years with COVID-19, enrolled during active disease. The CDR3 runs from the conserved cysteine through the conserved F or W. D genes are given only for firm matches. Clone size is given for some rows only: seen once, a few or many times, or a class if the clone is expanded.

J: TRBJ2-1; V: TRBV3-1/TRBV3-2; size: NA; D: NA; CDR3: CASSQLRQGGNEQFF; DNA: TGTGCCAGCAGCCAACTTAGACAGGGAGGTAATGAGCAGTTCTTC
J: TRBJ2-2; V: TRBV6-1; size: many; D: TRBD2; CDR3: CASSVIAGGQTGELFF; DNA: TGTGCCAGCAGTGTTATAGCGGGGGGGCAAACCGGGGAGCTGTTTTTT
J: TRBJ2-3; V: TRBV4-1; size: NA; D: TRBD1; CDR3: CASSLQGAHTDTQYF; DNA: TGCGCCAGCAGCCTACAGGGGGCCCACACAGATACGCAGTATTTT
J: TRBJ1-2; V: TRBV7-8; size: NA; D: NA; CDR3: CASSLGLGQRNGYTF; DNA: TGTGCCAGCAGCTTAGGGCTGGGACAAAGGAATGGCTACACCTTC
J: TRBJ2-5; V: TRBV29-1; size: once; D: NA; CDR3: CSGSLALGGETQYF; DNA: TGCAGCGGCTCTCTAGCGTTAGGGGGCGAGACCCAGTACTTC
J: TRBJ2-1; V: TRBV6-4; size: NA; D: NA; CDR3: CASSELGTQGYEQFF; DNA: TGTGCCAGCAGTGAGTTGGGCACACAGGGCTATGAGCAGTTCTTC
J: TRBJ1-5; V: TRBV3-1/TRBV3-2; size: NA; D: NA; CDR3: CASSQGGTPLPQHF; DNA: TGTGCCAGCAGCCAAGGCGGGACCCCGTTGCCCCAGCATTTT
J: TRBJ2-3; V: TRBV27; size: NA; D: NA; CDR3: CASSLTVPSTDTQYF; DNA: TGTGCCAGCAGTTTAACAGTCCCTAGCACAGATACGCAGTATTTT
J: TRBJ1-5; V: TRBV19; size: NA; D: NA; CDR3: CASSIDSGEFYQPQHF; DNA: TGTGCCAGTAGTATAGACTCAGGGGAGTTTTATCAGCCCCAGCATTTT
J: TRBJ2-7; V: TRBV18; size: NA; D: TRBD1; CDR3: CASSPPGTGGEQYF; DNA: TGTGCCAGCTCACCTCCCGGGACAGGGGGCGAGCAGTACTTC
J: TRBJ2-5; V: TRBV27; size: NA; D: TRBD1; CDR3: CASSPRRTGTGAYQETQYF; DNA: TGTGCCAGCAGTCCCAGACGGACCGGGACAGGGGCGTACCAAGAGACCCAGTACTTC
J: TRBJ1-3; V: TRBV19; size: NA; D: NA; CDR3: CASSIDRVTGNTIYF; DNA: TGTGCCAGTAGTATAGATCGGGTGACCGGAAACACCATATATTTT
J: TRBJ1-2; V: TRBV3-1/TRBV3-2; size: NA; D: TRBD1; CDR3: CASSQDSRTGWNGYTF; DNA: TGTGCCAGCAGCCAAGATAGTAGGACAGGTTGGAATGGCTACACCTTC
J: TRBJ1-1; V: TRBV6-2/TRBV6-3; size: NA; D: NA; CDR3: CASRPQVRLTEAFF; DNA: TGTGCCAGCAGGCCTCAGGTCCGCCTCACTGAAGCTTTCTTT
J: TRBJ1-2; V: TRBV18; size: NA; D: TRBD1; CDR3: CASSPRTGQSNYGYTF; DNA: TGTGCCAGCTCACCTCGGACAGGGCAGAGCAACTATGGCTACACCTTC
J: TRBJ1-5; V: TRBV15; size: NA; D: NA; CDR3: CATSRPGESNQPQHF; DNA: TGTGCCACCAGCAGGCCAGGGGAAAGCAATCAGCCCCAGCATTTT
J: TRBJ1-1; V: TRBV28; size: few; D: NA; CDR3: CASGSVNTEAFF; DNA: TGTGCCAGCGGCTCAGTGAACACTGAAGCTTTCTTT
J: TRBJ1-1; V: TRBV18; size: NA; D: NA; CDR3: CASSSLDRSEAFF; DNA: TGTGCCAGCTCATCTCTCGACAGGAGTGAAGCTTTCTTT
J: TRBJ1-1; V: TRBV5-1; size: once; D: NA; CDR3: CASSLGGQPNTEAFF; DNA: TGCGCCAGCAGCTTGGGAGGACAGCCGAACACTGAAGCTTTCTTT
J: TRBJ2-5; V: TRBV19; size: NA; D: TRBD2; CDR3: CASSIGSGSGRETQYF; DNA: TGTGCCAGTAGTATAGGGAGCGGGAGTGGGCGTGAGACCCAGTACTTC
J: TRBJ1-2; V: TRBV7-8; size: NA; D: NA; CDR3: CASSPVAGGYTF; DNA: TGTGCCAGCAGCCCGGTAGCGGGTGGCTACACCTTC
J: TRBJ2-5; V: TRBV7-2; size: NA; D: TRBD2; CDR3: CASSLMRGVQETQYF; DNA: TGTGCCAGCAGCTTAATGCGGGGGGTACAAGAGACCCAGTACTTC